This T cell receptor (beta chain) appears in the sequencing data of a study of memory CD4+ T cells and cytomegalovirus serostatus. Single viable CD3+CD4+CD8-CD45RO+ cells were sorted as the memory CD4+ T cells. Clones were read by immunoSEQ multiplex PCR, and TCRdb kept only the in-frame ones, dropping some. The sample lists about 60,000 clones; approximately 80% were seen once. The CDR3 is made up of 19 amino acids. Trimming cost V 3 bases and J 4 bases, with 25 bases left between them. Germline CDR1 SGHTA, CDR2 FQGNSA. This receptor was taken from an adult in good health and CMV-seronegative. This chain connects TRBV7-2 to TRBJ1-3; D is perhaps TRBD1 (5 bases). Sequenced sample: memory CD4+ T cells from blood. CDR3 region: CASSFLGRNYPKGGNTIYF. As DNA, the CDR3 is TGTGCCAGCAGCTTCTTGGGACGGAATTACCCCAAAGGAGGAAACACCATATATTTT.